One and the same sample provided the 21 T cell receptor beta chains below, sequenced in a study of blood T cell repertoires in COVID-19. Some clones are missing from TCRdb's copy, which holds only in-frame ones; the method was immunoSEQ multiplex PCR. The sample records 160,000 or so clones, approximately 88% being singletons. The sample comprised PBMCs or T cells enriched from blood (not recorded which). These receptors originate from a woman in her forties or fifties who had recovered from COVID-19.

In its sample, this clone was seen a few times. The CDR3 nucleotides read TGTGCCAGCAGTTACCGGGACAGCCGATTCTATGGCTACACCTTC. Its protein product is CASSYRDSRFYGYTF. The chain joins TRBV6-5 to TRBJ1-2; TRBD1 aligns across 7 bases. The CDR3 contains 15 residues. Germline V CDR1 and CDR2: MNHEY, SVGAGI. With V trimmed by 2 bases and J by 4 bases, 7 bases remained unmatched.

The gene calls are TRBV5-1 and TRBJ2-3, with 7 bases lining up with TRBD1. The CDR3 has 14 residues. CDR1 SGHRS and CDR2 YFSETQ come from the germline V gene. The J segment lost 5 bases and the V segment lost 0 bases, leaving 3 bases of the junction unmatched. DNA of the CDR3: TGCGCCAGCAGCTTGGAGGGGGCCGGAGATACGCAGTATTTT. Its protein is CASSLEGAGDTQYF.

This rearrangement joins TRBV7-9 to TRBJ1-4; 9 nucleotides line up with TRBD1. This CDR3 comprises 15 residues. Germline CDR1 and CDR2: SEHNR and FQNEAQ (reference sequence). With 6 bases clipped from V and 3 bases from J, the junction kept 5 bases outside the gene matches. The CDR3 region has the DNA TGTGCCAGCAGACTACGACAGGGGGCTAATGAAAAACTGTTTTTT. This gives the protein CASRLRQGANEKLFF.

This sequence joins TRBV6-1 and TRBJ2-7; 10 nucleotides agree with TRBD2. This CDR3 is built from 19 residues. Germline CDR1 is MNHNS and CDR2 is SASEGT. V gave up 2 bases and J gave up 0 bases; unmatched junction bases: 13. CDR3 in DNA: TGTGCCAGCAGTGAATCGGTAGTAGCGGGGGGTCCCTCCTCCTACGAGCAGTACTTC. It codes for CASSESVVAGGPSSYEQYF.

This chain joins TRBV5-1 and TRBJ2-2; 7 nucleotides align to TRBD1. V trimming: 4 bases; J trimming: 8 bases; junction bases outside the gene matches: 8. Germline lookup yields CDR1 SGHRS and CDR2 YFSETQ. CDR3 length: 14 residues. The CDR3 is CASSPTGDRGELFF. The CDR3 DNA sequence: TGCGCCAGCAGCCCTACAGGGGATCGGGGGGAGCTGTTTTTT.

V is TRBV5-1 and J is TRBJ2-1; 7 nucleotides align to TRBD1. The ends lost 2 bases at V and 4 bases at J; junction bases unmatched: 3. This CDR3 region has 14 residues. Germline loops: CDR1 SGHRS, CDR2 YFSETQ. The CDR3 sequence: CASSFRDRYNEQFF. CDR3 nucleotides: TGCGCCAGCAGCTTCCGGGACAGATACAATGAGCAGTTCTTC. Complete variable domain (other parts from reference TRBV5-1 and TRBJ2-1): KAGVTQTPRYLIKTRGQQVTLSCSPISGHRSVSWYQQTPGQGLQFLFEYFSETQRNKGNFPGRFSGRQFSNSRSEMNVSTLELGDSALYLCASSFRDRYNEQFFGPGTRLTVL.

The rearrangement links TRBV14 to TRBJ2-1, with 9 positions matching TRBD1. From germline, CDR1 is SGHDN and CDR2 FVKESK. There are 16 residues in the CDR3. Trimming took 4 bases from V and 0 from J; bases not matched to a gene: 4. In DNA form, the CDR3 reads TGTGCCAGCAGCCGACCGGGACAGGGCTCCTACAATGAGCAGTTCTTC. Its translation is CASSRPGQGSYNEQFF.

The genes are TRBV11-1 and TRBJ1-1, with 8 nucleotides matching TRBD1. Germline assignment: CDR1 SGHAT and CDR2 FQDESV (reference sequence). V was clipped by 4 bases and J by 7 bases; unmatched bases: 8. This CDR3 has 14 residues. CDR3 sequence (DNA): TGTGCCAGCAGCTCTGGACAGGGAACTTATGAAGCTTTCTTT. Amino acids: CASSSGQGTYEAFF.

The rearrangement joins TRBV7-2 to TRBJ2-5; 9 bases fit TRBD1. Germline V gene lookup returns CDR1 SGHTA and CDR2 FQGNSA. The CDR3 runs 14 residues. The junction had 1 base not matched to a gene; V was cut back by 3 bases and J by 2 bases. CDR3 in amino acids: CASSFDRGQETQYF. CDR3 DNA sequence: TGTGCCAGCAGCTTTGACAGGGGGCAAGAGACCCAGTACTTC. Together with reference TRBV7-2 and TRBJ2-5, the CDR3 gives the full variable domain: GAGVSQSPSNKVTEKGKDVELRCDPISGHTALYWYRQSLGQGLEFLIYFQGNSAPDKSGLPSDRFSAERTGGSVSTLTIQRTQQEDSAVYLCASSFDRGQETQYFGPGTRLLVL.

V and J are TRBV6-5 and TRBJ1-1; 9 bases fit TRBD1. CDR1 and CDR2 from the germline V gene are MNHEY and SVGAGI. J lost 7 bases, V lost 4 bases, and 1 base had no gene match. This CDR3 has 12 amino acids. The CDR3 DNA sequence: TGTGCCAGCAGTTGGACAGGGGTTGAAGCTTTCTTT. Its protein is CASSWTGVEAFF.

The gene calls are TRBV19 and TRBJ2-7; D perhaps matches TRBD1 (6 bases). The CDR3 runs to 15 residues. V dropped 5 bases and J dropped 2 bases, with 16 bases sitting between them. Germline CDR1 and CDR2: LNHDA and SQIVND (reference sequence). In nucleotides, the CDR3 is TGTGCCAGTAGTCTAAACAGGGCAACGACCTACGAGCAGTACTTC. It codes for CASSLNRATTYEQYF.

This chain links TRBV7-9 with TRBJ1-4; TRBD1 matches 7 bases. Germline CDR1 and CDR2: SEHNR and FQNEAQ (reference sequence). The junction had 4 bases not matched to a gene; V was cut back by 1 base and J by 8 bases. This CDR3 comprises 14 residues. CDR3 DNA sequence: TGTGCCAGCAGCTTAGACAGGGGAGGCGAAAAACTGTTTTTT. This gives the protein CASSLDRGGEKLFF.

V usage is TRBV24-1 and J usage is TRBJ2-2, with a possible D match to TRBD1 (5 bases). CDR1 is KGHDR and CDR2 is SFDVKD in the germline V gene. With 1 base removed from V and 4 bases from J, the gap between germline ends came to 12 bases. The CDR3 has 16 residues. The CDR3 DNA reads TGTGCCACCAGTGATTTTGGGGCCCCAACCACCGGGGAGCTGTTTTTT. It translates to CATSDFGAPTTGELFF.

The rearrangement joins TRBV6-1 to TRBJ1-5, with 10 bases matching TRBD1. V was clipped by 3 bases and J by 3 bases; unmatched bases: 2. Per the germline V gene, CDR1 is MNHNS and CDR2 is SASEGT. This CDR3 has 15 residues. As DNA, the CDR3 is TGTGCCAGCAGTGAGGGGACAGGGGTCAATCAGCCCCAGCATTTT. Translating it yields CASSEGTGVNQPQHF.

The CDR3 spells CASRLGTGLGYGYTF. Written as DNA, the CDR3 is TGTGCCAGCAGACTCGGGACAGGGTTGGGGTATGGCTACACCTTC. The rearrangement joins TRBV6-5 to TRBJ1-2; 9 bases are shared with TRBD1. This CDR3 has 15 residues. Germline lookup yields CDR1 MNHEY and CDR2 SVGAGI. V was pared by 6 bases and J by 5 bases, with 10 bases of the junction left unmatched.

The chain links TRBV10-3 to TRBJ2-6, with 10 nucleotides matching TRBD1. After removal of 10 bases from V and 3 bases from J, the junction contained 6 bases not matched to a gene. The germline CDR1 and CDR2 sequences are ENHRY and SYGVKD. CDR3 size: 15 residues. CDR3 sequence (DNA): TGTGCCACGAGGGACAGGGGACGTGGGGCCAACGTCCTGACTTTC. It translates to CATRDRGRGANVLTF.

The genes are TRBV5-6 and TRBJ1-5, with D possibly matching TRBD1 (5 bases). Trimming pared 6 bases from V and 3 bases from J, leaving 13 bases between. The CDR3 has 14 residues. The germline CDR1 and CDR2 sequences are SGHDT and YYEEEE. The CDR3 DNA reads as TGTGCCAGCACTTTTTACAGGACCAATCAGCCCCAGCATTTT. Its protein product is CASTFYRTNQPQHF.

The chain recombines TRBV18 with TRBJ1-1; TRBD1 matches at 7 bases. V trimming: 5 bases; J trimming: 0 bases; junction bases outside the gene matches: 9. The CDR3 consists of 16 residues. In germline, CDR1 is KGHSH, CDR2 LQKENI. The CDR3 loop is CASSSNFDRVNTEAFF. The CDR3 DNA reads TGTGCCAGCTCATCAAACTTCGACAGGGTGAACACTGAAGCTTTCTTT.

The rearrangement joins TRBV12-3 or TRBV12-4 to TRBJ1-4, with TRBD1 matching over 10 bases. With V trimmed by 5 bases and J by 12 bases, 3 bases remained unmatched. This CDR3 is built from 12 residues. The CDR3 DNA follows: TGTGCCAGCAGTCGCGGACAGGGGGAACTGTTTTTT. This gives the protein CASSRGQGELFF.

This clone rates as medium-sized. V and J are TRBV11-2 and TRBJ2-7, with 10 bases that match TRBD1. Germline V gene lookup returns CDR1 SGHAT and CDR2 FQNNGV. This CDR3 contains 15 residues. Trimming removed 5 bases from V and 3 bases from J; junction bases left unmatched: 7. In DNA, the CDR3 is TGTGCCAGCAGCCGAGCCGGGACAGGGGACTACGAGCAGTACTTC. Translated: CASSRAGTGDYEQYF.

V is TRBV24-1 and J is TRBJ2-3, with 11 bases identical to TRBD1. Trimming took 3 bases from V and 5 from J; bases not matched to a gene: 9. CDR1 and CDR2 (germline): KGHDR, SFDVKD. The CDR3 is made up of 17 amino acids. CDR3 in amino acids: CATSDPRDRGEGDTQYF. The CDR3 nucleotides are TGTGCCACCAGTGATCCCCGGGACAGGGGGGAGGGAGATACGCAGTATTTT.